The T cell receptor beta chain under discussion was sequenced for a study of control samples from healthy donors and cancer patients. With 0 bases removed from V and 4 bases from J, the gap between germline ends came to 15 bases. There are 16 residues in the CDR3. The germline V gene has CDR1 SGHNT and CDR2 YYREEE (reference sequence). Generated by immunoSEQ multiplex PCR, the TCRdb table keeps only in-frame clones and is missing some. The sample lists roughly 400,000 clones, approximately 90% seen once, with 5% to 7% in the top ten. This TCR was sampled from a man aged 35 to 55 with head and neck cancer. Sequences were obtained from PBMCs. The V gene is TRBV5-4, the J gene TRBJ2-3; a weak D match, TRBD2 (5 bases). Here the CDR3 reads CASSLVATTGPDTQYF. The DNA for the CDR3 is TGTGCCAGCAGCTTGGTGGCGACTACCGGCCCAGATACGCAGTATTTT.